This TCR beta chain derives from a study of T-cell memory formation after mild COVID-19. This clonotype came up many times. TCRdb re-called the 5' RACE reads with MiXCR, one entry per CDR3 protein. The data contain about 110,000 distinct CDR3 sequences, over 15% of them seen just once; the ten biggest clones take up 5% to 6.5%. Germline V gives CDR1 MNHEY, CDR2 SVGAGI. The CDR3 has 14 amino acids. The ends were cut back, 6 bases at V and 2 bases at J, with 11 bases in the middle. The sequenced sample was PBMCs or a T cell subset sorted from them (not recorded which). The sequence derives from a man between 18 and 35 years old who had mild COVID-19 (a few samples of this study predate the infection). Cell type and time point are not known. The rearrangement links TRBV6-5 to TRBJ2-1, with a tentative D call TRBD2 (6 bases). The CDR3 nucleotides read TGTGCCAGCAGCCGGGACTCAGCCTACAATGAGCAGTTCTTC. Its translation: CASSRDSAYNEQFF.